This TCR beta chain is from a study of blood T cell repertoires in COVID-19. The wider study: Researchers got acute and convalescent COVID-19 samples from the United States, Italy and Spain.

Sequenced by immunoSEQ multiplex PCR; TCRdb stores in-frame clones only, minus some. The profile shows fewer than 85,000 clones, over 60% of them singletons. Germline-derived CDR1 and CDR2 are SGHDT and YYEEEE. Trimming took off 2 bases at V and 0 bases at J, with 8 bases between the two ends. CDR3 length equals 15 residues. Sequenced input: peripheral blood. This chain links TRBV5-6 with TRBJ2-2, with D maybe TRBD1 (6 bases). This TCR came from a woman of 80 years or more with active or convalescent COVID-19. The CDR3 nucleotides read TGTGCCAGCAGCTTAGGGGGATCGAACACCGGGGAGCTGTTTTTT. Translating gives CASSLGGSNTGELFF.